This is a list of T cell receptor beta chains from one sample in a study of T cells after somatic rescue of genetic block. Profiled with immunoSEQ multiplex PCR; TCRdb holds only in-frame clones, not every one. The table has some 90,000 clones, around 90% seen once. What was sequenced was peripheral blood mononuclear cells (PBMCs). All receptors come from a woman aged 18-35 years. CDR3s include the opening cysteine and the closing phenylalanine or tryptophan. A D gene is named only where the DNA matches it firmly. Clone size appears in some rows only: once, few, many, or a class for an expanded clone.

>-|TRBJ2-7|-|14|TRBV6-1
TGTGCCAGCAGTGGAGTTTCCTATGGCTACGAGCAGTACTTC
CASSGVSYGYEQYF
>-|TRBJ1-2|once|16|TRBV27
TGTGCCAGCAGTTCCAAAGGAGCGCTCACCAGGGATGGCTACACCTTC
CASSSKGALTRDGYTF
>TRBD1|TRBJ1-1|-|16|TRBV11-3
TGTGCCAGCAGCTACCGGGACAGGGGTCTGAACACTGAAGCTTTCTTT
CASSYRDRGLNTEAFF
>-|TRBJ2-1|-|15|TRBV7-2
TGTGCCAGCAGCCGCGACAGCAGCTCCTACAATGAGCAGTTCTTC
CASSRDSSSYNEQFF
>TRBD1|TRBJ2-7|-|13|TRBV30
TGTGCCTCCACTGGGACAGGCTCCTACGAGCAGTACTTC
CASTGTGSYEQYF
>-|TRBJ2-4|-|15|TRBV13
TGTGCCAGCAGCAAGATAAGAACAGCCAAAAACATTCAGTACTTC
CASSKIRTAKNIQYF
>-|TRBJ2-2|-|12|TRBV5-6
TGTGCCAGCAGCTCGACCACCGGGGAGCTGTTTTTT
CASSSTTGELFF
>-|TRBJ2-2|-|15|TRBV6-6
TGTGCCAGCAGTAGAGCGGGCGCGGTTCCCGGGGAGCTGTTTTTT
CASSRAGAVPGELFF
>TRBD1|TRBJ2-1|-|14|TRBV6-1
TGTGCCAGCATCCTGGGACAGCGACAGGGTGAGCAGTTCTTC
CASILGQRQGEQFF
>TRBD1|TRBJ2-7|-|14|TRBV4-1
TGCGCCAGCAGCCAAGTTGACAGGGGCTACGAGCAGTACTTC
CASSQVDRGYEQYF
>-|TRBJ1-5|few|16|TRBV12-2
TGTGCAAGTCGCTTAGGCCAGAGACATAGCAATCAGCCCCAGCATTTT
CASRLGQRHSNQPQHF
>-|TRBJ2-1|-|17|TRBV9
TGTGCCAGCAGCGCCAGAGGGAGGGGGACTACTTACAATGAGCAGTTCTTC
CASSARGRGTTYNEQFF
>-|TRBJ1-3|-|15|TRBV28
TGTGCCAGCAGTTTATGGCCCCGCTCTGGAAACACCATATATTTT
CASSLWPRSGNTIYF
>TRBD2|TRBJ2-2|-|20|TRBV7-8
TGTGCCAGCAGCTTAGCGGGCGTGGGACTAGCGGGACAGGGACCCGGGGAGCTGTTTTTT
CASSLAGVGLAGQGPGELFF
>-|TRBJ2-2|-|17|TRBV11-3
TGTGCCAGCAGCTTAGGAGCCCGGGGGCGGAGCACCGGGGAGCTGTTTTTT
CASSLGARGRSTGELFF
>TRBD1|TRBJ1-1|few|18|TRBV19
TGTGCCAGTAGTATACCACCCTGGGACAGGAAAACGAACACTGAAGCTTTCTTT
CASSIPPWDRKTNTEAFF
>-|TRBJ2-1|-|11|TRBV27
TGTGCCAGCAGTTCCAGCCGCGAGCAGTTCTTC
CASSSSREQFF
>-|TRBJ2-3|-|12|TRBV28
TGTGCCAGCAGTTTAAGAACAGATACGCAGTATTTT
CASSLRTDTQYF
>-|TRBJ2-5|-|13|TRBV5-1
TGCGCCAGCAGGGCAGGGGCCCAAGAGACCCAGTACTTC
CASRAGAQETQYF
>-|TRBJ1-1|-|13|TRBV7-2
TGTGCCAGCAGCACACCCGGGAACACTGAAGCTTTCTTT
CASSTPGNTEAFF
>-|TRBJ2-7|-|15|TRBV7-9
TGTGCCAGCAGCGCGCGGACGTCCCCTTACTACGAGCAGTACTTC
CASSARTSPYYEQYF
>TRBD1|TRBJ2-7|-|16|TRBV5-1
TGCGCCAGCAGCTTGACCACCGGGACAGGATCCTACGAGCAGTACTTC
CASSLTTGTGSYEQYF
>TRBD2|TRBJ2-7|-|14|TRBV7-9
TGTGCCAGCAGGTCGGGGGGAGGCTCCTACGAGCAGTACTTC
CASRSGGGSYEQYF
>TRBD2|TRBJ2-3|-|18|TRBV5-1
TGCGCCAGCAGACTTCGGCTAGCGGGAGGTGGGAGCACAGATACGCAGTATTTT
CASRLRLAGGGSTDTQYF
>TRBD2|TRBJ2-3|-|15|TRBV2
TGTGCCAGCAGCGTGGGACTAGCGGCCAGAGATACGCAGTATTTT
CASSVGLAARDTQYF
>TRBD1|TRBJ2-7|-|14|TRBV18
TGTGCCAGCTCATCCCGACAGGGTATAAACGAGCAGTACTTC
CASSSRQGINEQYF
>-|TRBJ1-1|large|16|TRBV9
TGTGCCAGCAGCCTCCTAGACCCCGGGGTTAGTAGTGGAGCTTTCTTT
CASSLLDPGVSSGAFF
>TRBD1|TRBJ1-2|-|15|TRBV15
TGTGCCACCAGCAGAGATTTTGACAGGGGTTATGGCTACACCTTC
CATSRDFDRGYGYTF
>-|TRBJ2-7|once|13|TRBV28
TGTGCCAGCAGTTTATATCTAAGTGACGAGCAGTACTTC
CASSLYLSDEQYF
>-|TRBJ2-7|once|12|TRBV6-6
TGTGCCAGCAGCGGAGGGCTCTACGAGCAGTACTTC
CASSGGLYEQYF
>TRBD1|TRBJ1-2|-|12|TRBV7-6
TGTGCCAGCAGCTTGTCAGGGGGTGGCTACACCTTC
CASSLSGGGYTF